This T cell receptor beta chain was sequenced in a study of cytotoxic CD8 clonotypes in ibrutinib-treated CLL. Broader study findings: Clonality went up at the time of ibrutinib response, stayed stable in sustained remission, and later dropped back toward its baseline level at progression.

Sequencing used immunoSEQ multiplex PCR; TCRdb keeps in-frame clones, though not all of them. The repertoire holds around 330,000 clones, over 55% seen once, with approximately 6% in the top ten. Note on this clone: Its matching antigen is unknown.

Germline V lookup: CDR1 SQVTM, CDR2 ANQGSEA. The CDR3 is made up of 14 amino acids. The trim removed 7 bases at V and 5 bases at J, leaving 9 bases unmatched. Sequencing was performed on PBMCs, taken after 36 months of ibrutinib treatment. The V gene is TRBV29-1, the J gene TRBJ2-3, with 10 bases that match TRBD1. The receptor was derived from a human donor with chronic lymphocytic leukemia. The CDR3 nucleotides read TGCAGCGGGGACAGGGGAAGGAGGGGAGATACGCAGTATTTT. This sequence encodes CSGDRGRRGDTQYF.